This T cell receptor (beta chain) was profiled in a study of blood T cell repertoires in COVID-19. There are 13 residues in the CDR3. In germline, CDR1 is LGHNA, CDR2 YNFKEQ. Trimming took off 0 bases at V and 8 bases at J, with 10 bases between the two ends. The assay was immunoSEQ multiplex PCR, and TCRdb's table has in-frame clones only and misses some. This sample has about 45,000 clones, with 80% to 90% found just once. The sequence was collected from a human donor in a cohort sampled during active COVID-19. The chain joins TRBV4-2 to TRBJ1-2; D is ambiguous. Material: peripheral blood. The CDR3: CASSQDRVYGYTF. CDR3 DNA sequence: TGTGCCAGCAGCCAAGACCGGGTGTACGGCTACACCTTC.